This T cell receptor (beta chain) was found in a study of blood T cell repertoires in COVID-19. Overall study: Spain, Italy and the United States supplied samples that represented acute and convalescent COVID-19. Sample material is recorded as cDNA or gDNA derived from T cells, B-cell-depleted T cells, or PBMCs.

Original processing methods: It was from reference gene primer amplification that nucleated cell counts were estimated. Using immunoSEQ multiplex PCR, the repertoire was profiled, and TCRdb retains in-frame clones only, with some absent. The DNA gave D and trimming, while V, J and clone size come from that table. This sample has 250,000 to 300,000 clones, with about 91% found just once. Sequencing was done on a sample of peripheral blood. The clonotype originates from a woman aged 30 to 39 who had recovered from COVID-19.

The CDR3 coding sequence is TGCGCCAGCAGCCTGGGGGACAGACGATATAATTCACCCCTCCACTTT. This sequence encodes CASSLGDRRYNSPLHF. The chain links TRBV5-1 to TRBJ1-6; 7 bases map to TRBD1. CDR3 length equals 16 residues. From germline, CDR1 is SGHRS and CDR2 YFSETQ. After removal of 4 bases from V and 4 bases from J, the junction contained 8 bases not matched to a gene.